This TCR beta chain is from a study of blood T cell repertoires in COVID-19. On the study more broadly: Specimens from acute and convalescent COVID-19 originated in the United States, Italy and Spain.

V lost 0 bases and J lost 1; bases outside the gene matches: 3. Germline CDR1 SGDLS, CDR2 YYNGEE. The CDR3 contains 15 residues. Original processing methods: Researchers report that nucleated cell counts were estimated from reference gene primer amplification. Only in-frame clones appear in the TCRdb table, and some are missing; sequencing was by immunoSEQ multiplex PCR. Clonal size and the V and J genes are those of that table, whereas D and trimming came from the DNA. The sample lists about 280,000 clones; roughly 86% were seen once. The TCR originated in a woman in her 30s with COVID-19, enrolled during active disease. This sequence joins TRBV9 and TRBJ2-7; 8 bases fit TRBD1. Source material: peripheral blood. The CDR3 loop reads CASSVGWTGSYEQYF. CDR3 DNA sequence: TGTGCCAGCAGCGTAGGTTGGACAGGGTCCTACGAGCAGTACTTC.